These 30 T cell receptor beta chains came from one sample sequenced in a study of beta chain features in type 1 diabetes. Every isolated RNA sample was fully reverse transcribed, so sequencing captured expressed TCRB transcripts. Some clones are missing from TCRdb's copy, which holds only in-frame ones; the method was immunoSEQ multiplex PCR. The table includes about 900,000 clones, about 17% detected once. The source material was naive CD4+ T cells from blood. These receptors were taken from a woman between 18 and 30 years old in good health.

This sequence joins TRBV5-8 and TRBJ2-5; D is uncertain. The germline V and J ends were trimmed by 4 bases and 5 bases, with 12 bases remaining between them. Germline CDR1 SGHTS, CDR2 YDEGEE. This CDR3 comprises 13 residues. The CDR3: CASSRQHGETQYF. CDR3 DNA: TGTGCCAGCAGCCGCCAACACGGGGAGACCCAGTACTTC.

This clone was seen a few times. The gene calls are TRBV5-1 and TRBJ1-4, with 7 bases fitting TRBD1. V lost 4 bases to trimming and J lost 5 bases; unmatched junction nucleotides: 8. The CDR3 has 15 residues. Looked up from germline, CDR1 is SGHRS and CDR2 is YFSETQ. CDR3 bases: TGCGCCAGCAGCAAGACAGGGCGGGGGAATGAAAAACTGTTTTTT. Its protein is CASSKTGRGNEKLFF.

This clone has just a few counts. The chain links TRBV6-5 to TRBJ2-1; 7 positions match TRBD2. J gave up 7 bases and V 4 bases, and 10 bases lay outside the gene matches. Germline CDR1 and CDR2: MNHEY and SVGAGI. The length of the CDR3 is 15 residues. DNA of the CDR3: TGTGCCAGCAGTTTTAGCGGGTGGCGGAAAAATGAGCAGTTCTTC. This codes for CASSFSGWRKNEQFF.

V gene TRBV29-1 combines with J gene TRBJ2-3, with unresolved D. CDR3 length equals 13 residues. Trimming left V 3 bases short and J 8 bases short, with 15 bases between. Germline V gene data show CDR1 as SQVTM and CDR2 as ANQGSEA. The CDR3 coding sequence is TGCAGCGTTGACCATCTTAGGGATGGTACGCAGTATTTT. Translated: CSVDHLRDGTQYF.

This clone was seen a handful of times. V and J are TRBV18 and TRBJ2-7, with 9 bases lining up with TRBD1. J lost 2 bases, V lost 3 bases, and 5 bases had no gene match. There are 15 residues in the CDR3. CDR1 is KGHSH, CDR2 LQKENI, per germline. CDR3 region: CASSPVGQGTYEQYF. The CDR3 nucleotides read TGTGCCAGCTCACCCGTGGGACAGGGAACCTACGAGCAGTACTTC.

This clone came up a few times. The CDR3 spells CASSTSWFSSRYEQYF. The DNA of the CDR3 is TGTGCCAGCAGCACGTCTTGGTTCAGTTCCCGCTACGAGCAGTACTTC. This chain links TRBV28 with TRBJ2-7; D not certain. CDR1 MDHEN and CDR2 SYDVKM come from the germline V gene. V was pared by 6 bases and J by 3 bases, with 21 bases between. The CDR3 loop spans 16 amino acids.

This clone was recorded a few times. The rearrangement uses TRBV7-9 and TRBJ2-7, with D hard to call. Germline V gene lookup returns CDR1 SEHNR and CDR2 FQNEAQ (reference sequence). CDR3 length: 14 residues. Trimming cost V 0 bases and J 3 bases, with 9 bases left between them. CDR3 bases: TGTGCCAGCAGCTTAGCGGCCGAGTACTACGAGCAGTACTTC. It translates to CASSLAAEYYEQYF.

This clone was observed a few times. The V gene is TRBV28, the J gene TRBJ1-1; TRBD1 might be the D (6 bases). The length of the CDR3 is 14 residues. V was cut by 5 bases and J by 4 bases, with 14 bases left in between. The germline gives CDR1 MDHEN, CDR2 SYDVKM. CDR3 protein: CASSDPGAGTEAFF. The CDR3, as DNA: TGTGCCAGCAGTGACCCGGGGGCTGGCACTGAAGCTTTCTTT.

Notes on this clone: Distinct nucleotide sequences in the sample also encode this CDR3. The CDR3, as DNA: TGTGCCAGCAGCTTAGCGTTAGGAAACAATGAGCAGTTCTTC. Translation: CASSLALGNNEQFF. The chain carries TRBV7-6 and TRBJ2-1; D is ambiguous. Germline CDR1 is SGHVS and CDR2 is FNYEAQ. This CDR3 spans 14 amino acids. V was pared by 0 bases and J by 5 bases, with 8 bases between.

This clone has just a few counts. This sequence joins TRBV7-2 and TRBJ2-2, with a possible D match to TRBD2 (6 bases). The germline V gene encodes CDR1 SGHTA and CDR2 FQGNSA. V was trimmed by 0 bases and J by 0 bases, leaving 8 bases between them. The CDR3 loop spans 16 amino acids. CDR3 DNA: TGTGCCAGCAGCTTAGCTAGCGGACCGAACACCGGGGAGCTGTTTTTT. This translates into CASSLASGPNTGELFF.

The chain has TRBV4-3 and TRBJ2-7; either TRBD1 or TRBD2 may fit D (5 bases each). The CDR3 contains 14 residues. Germline V lookup: CDR1 LGHNA, CDR2 YSLEER. Trimming removed 4 bases at V and 0 bases at J, with 10 bases between. CDR3 residues: CASSPEGSSYEQYF. CDR3 bases: TGCGCCAGCAGCCCAGAGGGGAGCTCCTACGAGCAGTACTTC.

On this clone itself: One end of the junction does not line up with germline, which may come from a read error. V and J are TRBV10-3 and TRBJ2-1, with 13 bases lining up with TRBD2. CDR1 and CDR2 (germline): ENHRY, SYGVKD. This CDR3 contains 15 residues. CDR3 coding DNA: TGTGCCAGCAGTCCACTAGCGGGAGGGCACAATGAGCAGTTCTTC. Protein sequence: CASSPLAGGHNEQFF.

This clone was observed a handful of times. This chain joins TRBV14 and TRBJ2-5, with TRBD2 identical over 10 bases. The CDR3 is 17 amino acids. Germline CDR1 and CDR2: SGHDN and FVKESK. V was pared by 4 bases and J by 1 base, with 9 bases of the junction left unmatched. This chain's CDR3 is CASSPGLTSGPQETQYF. The DNA of the CDR3 is TGTGCCAGCAGCCCTGGTTTGACTAGCGGGCCCCAAGAGACCCAGTACTTC.

This chain joins TRBV7-9 and TRBJ1-1, with TRBD1 as a possible D gene (6 bases). The length of the CDR3 is 15 residues. Per the germline V gene, CDR1 is SEHNR and CDR2 is FQNEAQ (reference sequence). Trimming removed 2 bases at V and 1 base at J, with 11 bases between. CDR3 protein: CASSLTDSPNTEAFF. CDR3 DNA: TGTGCCAGCAGCTTAACGGACAGCCCGAACACTGAAGCTTTCTTT.

This clone has only a few counts. The CDR3 bases are TGCGCCAGCAGCCAAGATTTCCGCCCGGCTATCTGGGCTACCGAGCAGTACTTC. This sequence encodes CASSQDFRPAIWATEQYF. The chain is built from TRBV4-1 and TRBJ2-7; no clear D gene. The CDR3 loop spans 18 amino acids. Germline V gives CDR1 MGHRA, CDR2 YSYEKL. The V gene lost 0 bases and the J gene lost 6 bases, with 24 bases spanning the gap.

This chain connects TRBV5-4 to TRBJ2-2; TRBD2 is a possible D gene (6 bases). The germline V gene has CDR1 SGHNT and CDR2 YYREEE (reference sequence). The CDR3 has 15 residues. With 1 base removed from V and 5 bases from J, the gap between germline ends came to 12 bases. The CDR3 loop reads CASSLFSGATGELFF. Written as DNA, the CDR3 is TGTGCCAGCAGCTTGTTTTCGGGAGCGACCGGGGAGCTGTTTTTT.

This clone was counted only a few times. Distinct nucleotide sequences in the sample also encode this CDR3. This chain links TRBV7-9 with TRBJ2-2, with a possible D match to TRBD2 (7 bases). Trimming cost V 2 bases and J 6 bases, with 10 bases left between them. The germline V gene encodes CDR1 SEHNR and CDR2 FQNEAQ (reference sequence). The CDR3 runs to 14 residues. This chain's CDR3 is CASSLSGGPGELFF. CDR3 DNA: TGTGCCAGCAGCTTATCGGGGGGCCCCGGGGAGCTGTTTTTT.

The chain employs TRBV5-1 and TRBJ2-2; D gene unclear. Germline V CDR1 and CDR2: SGHRS, YFSETQ. There are 13 residues in the CDR3. V was trimmed by 0 bases and J by 5 bases, leaving 5 bases between them. The CDR3 coding sequence is TGCGCCAGCAGCTTGGGGGCTACCGGGGAGCTGTTTTTT. This sequence encodes CASSLGATGELFF.

The J gene is TRBJ1-2, the V gene TRBV28; 11 nucleotides match TRBD1. V was clipped by 2 bases and J by 7 bases; unmatched bases: 6. The CDR3 consists of 15 residues. CDR1 is MDHEN, CDR2 SYDVKM, per germline. CDR3 sequence: CASSLHGQGARGYTF. The DNA for the CDR3 is TGTGCCAGCAGTTTACACGGACAGGGGGCGCGTGGCTACACCTTC.

Concerning this clone: This same CDR3 is encoded by further DNA sequences in the sample. The chain carries TRBV5-1 and TRBJ2-5, with D unresolved. CDR1 SGHRS and CDR2 YFSETQ come from the germline V gene. Trimming removed 0 bases at V and 4 bases at J, with 4 bases between. The CDR3 is 12 amino acids. The CDR3 loop reads CASSLGAETQYF. CDR3 bases: TGCGCCAGCAGCTTGGGGGCAGAGACCCAGTACTTC.

This clone was recorded a few times. The chain employs TRBV18 and TRBJ2-7, with D perhaps matching TRBD2 (5 bases). Trimming pared 4 bases from V and 3 bases from J, leaving 13 bases between. CDR1 is KGHSH and CDR2 is LQKENI in the germline V gene. The CDR3 totals 14 residues. The CDR3 sequence is CASSQSGILYEQYF. As DNA, the CDR3 is TGTGCCAGCTCACAATCCGGGATACTCTACGAGCAGTACTTC.

This CDR3 is CASRGAGHYEETQYF. Here the CDR3 DNA reads TGTGCCAGTAGGGGTGCTGGGCATTATGAGGAGACCCAGTACTTC. The chain carries TRBV19 and TRBJ2-5, with no clear D. This CDR3 is 15 amino acids long. V lost 6 bases and J 5 bases, leaving 19 bases between the germline ends. Germline loops: CDR1 LNHDA, CDR2 SQIVND (reference sequence).

This chain connects TRBV29-1 to TRBJ1-2; 9 nucleotides agree with TRBD1. The CDR3 covers 13 residues. V was pared by 6 bases and J by 3 bases, with 5 bases of the junction left unmatched. Germline CDR1 SQVTM, CDR2 ANQGSEA. This CDR3 reads CSVMDRGHYGYTF. The CDR3 DNA reads TGCAGCGTCATGGACAGGGGTCACTATGGCTACACCTTC.

The chain uses TRBV21-1 and TRBJ2-2; the table's TRBD1 call for D was not verified on the DNA. TRBV21-1 is a pseudogene locus. CDR3 size: 16 residues. The CDR3 loop is CASKGQGTFLTGELFF. The CDR3 coding sequence is TGTGCCAGTAAGGGACAGGGCACATTCCTCACCGGGGAGCTGTTTTTT.

The chain combines TRBV2 with TRBJ2-7; D possibly uses TRBD1 or TRBD2 (5 bases each). The germline V gene has CDR1 SNHLY and CDR2 FYNNEI. CDR3 length: 14 amino acids. The CDR3 DNA reads as TGTGCATCCCTTGCCCAGAGGGGCTCCTACGAGCAGTACTTC. Translating gives CASLAQRGSYEQYF.

This clone has more than one count but fewer than ten. The V call is TRBV15, the J call TRBJ2-1, with D possibly being TRBD2 (6 bases). The CDR3 has 17 residues. Germline CDR1 reads LNHNV; CDR2 reads YYDKDF (reference sequence). V gave up 3 bases and J gave up 2 bases, with 17 bases separating them. The CDR3 sequence: CATSSLPSAGTYNEQFF. In DNA form, the CDR3 reads TGTGCCACCAGCAGTCTCCCCTCAGCGGGTACCTACAATGAGCAGTTCTTC.

This clone was observed once. The J gene is TRBJ2-7, the V gene TRBV20-1; D unresolved. V dropped 4 bases and J dropped 5 bases, with 9 bases sitting between them. Germline-derived CDR1 and CDR2 are DFQATT and SNEGSKA (reference sequence). This CDR3 has 11 residues. DNA for the CDR3: TGCAGTGCTACGCTACCCCACGAGCAGTACTTC. Its protein is CSATLPHEQYF.

This clone was counted a few times. The final CDR3 position lacks the conserved phenylalanine or tryptophan, pointing to a likely read error. The V gene is TRBV5-1, the J gene TRBJ2-7; 7 bases agree with TRBD1. CDR3 length: 14 amino acids. Germline CDR1 reads SGHRS; CDR2 reads YFSETQ. V was pared by 2 bases and J by 4 bases, with 6 bases of the junction left unmatched. The CDR3 is CASSFSGTEYEQYL. The CDR3 coding sequence is TGCGCCAGCAGCTTCTCCGGGACAGAATACGAGCAGTACCTC.

The V and J genes are TRBV6-5 and TRBJ1-3; D not resolved. The CDR3 totals 15 residues. Germline V gives CDR1 MNHEY, CDR2 SVGAGI. Deletions cut 6 bases from V and 0 bases from J, with 12 bases between. CDR3 sequence: CASSRRHISGNTIYF. CDR3 DNA: TGTGCCAGCAGCCGTCGCCACATCTCTGGAAACACCATATATTTT.

The chain uses TRBV28 and TRBJ1-1, with TRBD1 identical over 7 bases. V lost 2 bases, J lost 1 base, and 1 base stayed unmatched. This CDR3 region has 14 residues. Germline V CDR1 and CDR2: MDHEN, SYDVKM. The DNA for the CDR3 is TGTGCCAGCAGTTTAGGGACAGCGAACACTGAAGCTTTCTTT. It translates to CASSLGTANTEAFF. Using reference TRBV28 and TRBJ1-1 for the parts outside the CDR3, the full variable domain is DVKVTQSSRYLVKRTGEKVFLECVQDMDHENMFWYRQDPGLGLRLIYFSYDVKMKEKGDIPEGYSVSREKKERFSLILESASTNQTSMYLCASSLGTANTEAFFGQGTRLTVV.